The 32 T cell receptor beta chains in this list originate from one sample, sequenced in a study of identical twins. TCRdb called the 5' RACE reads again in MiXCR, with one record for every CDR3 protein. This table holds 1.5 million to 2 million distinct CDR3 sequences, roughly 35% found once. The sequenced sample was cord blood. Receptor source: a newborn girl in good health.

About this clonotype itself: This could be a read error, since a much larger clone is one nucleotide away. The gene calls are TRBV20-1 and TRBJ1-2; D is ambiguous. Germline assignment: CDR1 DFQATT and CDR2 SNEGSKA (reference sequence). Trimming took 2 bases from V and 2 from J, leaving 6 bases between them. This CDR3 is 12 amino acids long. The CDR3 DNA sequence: TGCAGTGCTAGATCGGGGAACTATGGCTACACCTTC. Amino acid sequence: CSARSGNYGYTF.

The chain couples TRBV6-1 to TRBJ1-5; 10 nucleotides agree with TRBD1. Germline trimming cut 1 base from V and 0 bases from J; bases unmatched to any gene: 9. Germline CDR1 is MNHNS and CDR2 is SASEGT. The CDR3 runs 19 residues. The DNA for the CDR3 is TGTGCCAGCAGTGAAGAAGGGACAGGGGTTCTCTATAGCAATCAGCCCCAGCATTTT. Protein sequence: CASSEEGTGVLYSNQPQHF.

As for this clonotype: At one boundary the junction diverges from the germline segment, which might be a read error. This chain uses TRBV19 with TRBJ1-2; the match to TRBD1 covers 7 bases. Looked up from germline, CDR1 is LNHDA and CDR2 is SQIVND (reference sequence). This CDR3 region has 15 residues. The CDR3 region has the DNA TGCGCCAGTAGTATTACTCGGACAGGCCTCTATGGCTACACCTTC. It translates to CASSITRTGLYGYTF.

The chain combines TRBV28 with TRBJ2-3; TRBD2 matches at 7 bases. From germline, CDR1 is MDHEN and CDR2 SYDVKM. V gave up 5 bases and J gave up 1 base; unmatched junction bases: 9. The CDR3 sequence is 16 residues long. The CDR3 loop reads CASSDPVAGGTDTQYF. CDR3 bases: TGTGCCAGCAGTGACCCGGTGGCGGGAGGCACAGATACGCAGTATTTT.

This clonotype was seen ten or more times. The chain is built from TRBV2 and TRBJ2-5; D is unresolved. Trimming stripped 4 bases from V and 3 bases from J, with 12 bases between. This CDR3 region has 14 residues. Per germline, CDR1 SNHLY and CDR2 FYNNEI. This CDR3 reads CASSGLEREETQYF. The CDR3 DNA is TGTGCCAGCAGTGGCCTAGAAAGGGAAGAGACCCAGTACTTC.

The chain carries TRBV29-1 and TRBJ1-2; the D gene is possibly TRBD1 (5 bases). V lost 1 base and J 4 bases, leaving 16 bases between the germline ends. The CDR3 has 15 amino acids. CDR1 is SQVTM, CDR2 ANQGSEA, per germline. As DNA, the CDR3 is TGCAGCGTTGAAGCCTCCGCGGACACATTCTATGGCTACACCTTC. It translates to CSVEASADTFYGYTF.

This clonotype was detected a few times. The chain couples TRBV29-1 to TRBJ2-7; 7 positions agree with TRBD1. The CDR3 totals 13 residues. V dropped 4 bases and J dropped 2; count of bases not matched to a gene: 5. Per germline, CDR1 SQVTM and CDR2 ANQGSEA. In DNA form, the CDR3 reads TGCAGCGTTGCCTGGACAGGTACCTACGAGCAGTACTTC. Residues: CSVAWTGTYEQYF.

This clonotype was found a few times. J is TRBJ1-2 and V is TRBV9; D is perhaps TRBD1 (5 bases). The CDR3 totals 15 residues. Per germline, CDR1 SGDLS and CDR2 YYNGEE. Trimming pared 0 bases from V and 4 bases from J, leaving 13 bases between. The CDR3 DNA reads TGTGCCAGCAGCGTAGAAGCGGGACGGTTCTATGGCTACACCTTC. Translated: CASSVEAGRFYGYTF.

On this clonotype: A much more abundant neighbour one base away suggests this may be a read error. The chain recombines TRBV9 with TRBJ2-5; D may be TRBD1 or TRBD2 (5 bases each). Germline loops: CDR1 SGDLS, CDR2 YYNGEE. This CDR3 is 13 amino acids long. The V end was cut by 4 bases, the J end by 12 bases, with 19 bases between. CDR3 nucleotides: TGTGCCAGCAGCCTACACTCCCGGGGCAGCAAGTACTTC. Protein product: CASSLHSRGSKYF.

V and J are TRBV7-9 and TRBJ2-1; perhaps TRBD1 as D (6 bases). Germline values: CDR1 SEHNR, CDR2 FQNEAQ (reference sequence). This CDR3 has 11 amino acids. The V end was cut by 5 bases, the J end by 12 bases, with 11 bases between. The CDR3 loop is CASSQLDRQFF. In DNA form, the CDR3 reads TGTGCCAGCAGCCAATTGGACAGGCAGTTCTTC.

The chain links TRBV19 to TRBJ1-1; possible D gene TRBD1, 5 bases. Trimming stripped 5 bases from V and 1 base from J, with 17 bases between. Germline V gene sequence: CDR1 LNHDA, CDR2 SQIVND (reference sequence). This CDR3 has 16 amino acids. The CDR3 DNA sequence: TGTGCCAGTAGTCCTCGGAGAGGGGTTGGGAACACTGAAGCTTTCTTT. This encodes CASSPRRGVGNTEAFF.

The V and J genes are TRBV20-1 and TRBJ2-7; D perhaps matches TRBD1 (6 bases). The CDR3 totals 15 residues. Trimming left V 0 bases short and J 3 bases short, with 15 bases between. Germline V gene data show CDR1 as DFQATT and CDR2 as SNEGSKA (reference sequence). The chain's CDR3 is CSARDPRTAYYEQYF. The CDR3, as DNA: TGCAGTGCTAGAGATCCTCGGACAGCGTACTACGAGCAGTACTTC.

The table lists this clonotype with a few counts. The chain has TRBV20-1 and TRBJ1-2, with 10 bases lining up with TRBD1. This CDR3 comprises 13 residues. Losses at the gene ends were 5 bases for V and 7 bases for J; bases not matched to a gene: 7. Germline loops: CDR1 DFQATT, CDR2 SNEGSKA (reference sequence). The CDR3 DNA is TGCAGTGCTGTCCCGGGACAGGGGACTGGCTACACCTTC. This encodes CSAVPGQGTGYTF.

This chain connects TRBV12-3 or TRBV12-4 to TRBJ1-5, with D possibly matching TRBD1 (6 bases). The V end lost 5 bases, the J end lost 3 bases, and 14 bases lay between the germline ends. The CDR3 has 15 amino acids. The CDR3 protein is CASSPYRAPNQPQHF. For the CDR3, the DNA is TGTGCCAGCAGTCCCTACAGGGCCCCCAATCAGCCCCAGCATTTT.

CDR3 residues: CASSDARSRLAGRWGTDTQYF. CDR3 nucleotides: TGTGCCAGCAGTGATGCCCGGTCGAGACTAGCGGGCCGCTGGGGCACAGATACGCAGTATTTT. The genes are TRBV6-1 and TRBJ2-3; 10 bases match TRBD2. The junction had 19 bases not matched to a gene; V was cut back by 3 bases and J by 1 base. The CDR3 is 21 residues long. The germline V gene encodes CDR1 MNHNS and CDR2 SASEGT.

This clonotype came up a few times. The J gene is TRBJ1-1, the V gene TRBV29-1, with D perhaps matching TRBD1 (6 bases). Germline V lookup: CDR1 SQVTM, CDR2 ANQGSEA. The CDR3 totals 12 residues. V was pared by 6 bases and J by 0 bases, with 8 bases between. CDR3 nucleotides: TGCAGCGTCGAGGGGGTGAACACTGAAGCTTTCTTT. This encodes CSVEGVNTEAFF.

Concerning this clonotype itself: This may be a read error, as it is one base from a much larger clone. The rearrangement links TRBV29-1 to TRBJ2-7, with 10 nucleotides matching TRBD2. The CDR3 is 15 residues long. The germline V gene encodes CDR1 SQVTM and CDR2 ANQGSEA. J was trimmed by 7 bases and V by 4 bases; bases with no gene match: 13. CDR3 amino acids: CSVGSGGAKVNEQYF. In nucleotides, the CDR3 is TGCAGCGTTGGGAGCGGGGGGGCAAAGGTCAATGAGCAGTACTTC.

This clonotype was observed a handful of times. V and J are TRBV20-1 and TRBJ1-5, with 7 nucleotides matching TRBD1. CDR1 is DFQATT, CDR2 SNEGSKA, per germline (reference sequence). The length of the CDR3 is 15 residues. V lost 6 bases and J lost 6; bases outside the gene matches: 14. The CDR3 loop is CSAYPTGTVSQPQHF. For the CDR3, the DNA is TGCAGTGCCTATCCGACCGGGACAGTAAGTCAGCCCCAGCATTTT.

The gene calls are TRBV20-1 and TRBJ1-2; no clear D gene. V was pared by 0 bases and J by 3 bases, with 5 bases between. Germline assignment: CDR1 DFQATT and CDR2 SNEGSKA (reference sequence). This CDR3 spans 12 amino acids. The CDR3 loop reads CSARDPHYGYTF. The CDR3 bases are TGCAGTGCTAGAGATCCCCACTATGGCTACACCTTC.

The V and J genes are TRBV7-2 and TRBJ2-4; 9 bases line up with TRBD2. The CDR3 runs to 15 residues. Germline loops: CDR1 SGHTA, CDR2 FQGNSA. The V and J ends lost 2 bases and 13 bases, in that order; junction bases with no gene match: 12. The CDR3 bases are TGTGCCAGCAGCTTAAACCTAGCGGGAACAGGGGAGCAGTACTTC. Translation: CASSLNLAGTGEQYF.

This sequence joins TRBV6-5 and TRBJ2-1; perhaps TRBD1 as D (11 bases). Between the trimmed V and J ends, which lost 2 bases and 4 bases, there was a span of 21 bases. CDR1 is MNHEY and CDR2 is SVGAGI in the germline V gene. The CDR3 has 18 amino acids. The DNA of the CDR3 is TGTGCCAGCAGTTACGGACAGGGGGCAGCGGGAGGGTACAATGAGCAGTTCTTC. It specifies CASSYGQGAAGGYNEQFF.

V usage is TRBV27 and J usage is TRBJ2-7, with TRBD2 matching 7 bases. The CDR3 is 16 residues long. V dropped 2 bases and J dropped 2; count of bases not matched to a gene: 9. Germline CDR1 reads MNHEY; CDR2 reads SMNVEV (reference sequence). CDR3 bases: TGTGCCAGCAGTTTAGCCCCTGGGGGAGGGCCCTACGAGCAGTACTTC. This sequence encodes CASSLAPGGGPYEQYF.

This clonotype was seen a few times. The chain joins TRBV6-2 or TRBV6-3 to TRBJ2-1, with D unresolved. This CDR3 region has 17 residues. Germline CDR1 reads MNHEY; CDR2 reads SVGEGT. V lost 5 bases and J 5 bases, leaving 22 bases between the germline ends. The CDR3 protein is CASSPSPPGPLDNEQFF. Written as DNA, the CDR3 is TGTGCCAGCAGTCCAAGCCCCCCGGGCCCGTTAGACAATGAGCAGTTCTTC.

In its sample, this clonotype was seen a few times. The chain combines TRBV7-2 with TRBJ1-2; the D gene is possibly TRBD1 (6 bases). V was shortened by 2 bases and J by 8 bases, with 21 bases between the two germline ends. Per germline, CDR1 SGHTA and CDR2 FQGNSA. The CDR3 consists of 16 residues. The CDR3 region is CASSLSGYGTSTGYTF. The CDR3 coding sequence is TGTGCCAGCAGCTTATCGGGATACGGGACAAGCACCGGCTACACCTTC.

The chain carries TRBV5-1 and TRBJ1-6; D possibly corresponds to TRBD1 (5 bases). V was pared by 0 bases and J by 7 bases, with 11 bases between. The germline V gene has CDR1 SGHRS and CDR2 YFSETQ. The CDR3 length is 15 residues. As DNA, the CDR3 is TGCGCCAGCAGCTTGGGGGGGGGAATAAATTCACCCCTCCACTTT. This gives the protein CASSLGGGINSPLHF.

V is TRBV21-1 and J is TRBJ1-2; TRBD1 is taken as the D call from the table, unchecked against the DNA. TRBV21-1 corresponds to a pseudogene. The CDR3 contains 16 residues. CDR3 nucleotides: TGTGCCAGCAGCAAATATATGTGGGGGCCTAACTATGGCTACACCTTC. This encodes CASSKYMWGPNYGYTF.

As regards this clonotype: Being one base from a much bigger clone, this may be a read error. The CDR3 coding sequence is TGCAGTGCTAGATGCTACAATGAGCAGTTCTTC. Its translation is CSARCYNEQFF. The V gene is TRBV20-1, the J gene TRBJ2-1; D is unresolved. This CDR3 has 11 amino acids. Germline values: CDR1 DFQATT, CDR2 SNEGSKA (reference sequence). Trimming took 2 bases from V and 3 from J, leaving 2 bases between them.

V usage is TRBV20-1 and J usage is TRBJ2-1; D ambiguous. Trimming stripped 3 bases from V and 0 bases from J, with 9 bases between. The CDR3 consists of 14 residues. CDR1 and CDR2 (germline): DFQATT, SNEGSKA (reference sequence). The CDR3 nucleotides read TGCAGTGCTAGCCCATCCAACTCCTACAATGAGCAGTTCTTC. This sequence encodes CSASPSNSYNEQFF.

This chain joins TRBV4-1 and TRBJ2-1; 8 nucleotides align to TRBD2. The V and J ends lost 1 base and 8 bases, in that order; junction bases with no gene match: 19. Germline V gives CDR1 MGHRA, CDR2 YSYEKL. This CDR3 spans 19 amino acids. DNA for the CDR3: TGCGCCAGCAGCCAAGTCGGGTTAAAAGGCGGGAGGAGAGGGGATGAGCAGTTCTTC. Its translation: CASSQVGLKGGRRGDEQFF.

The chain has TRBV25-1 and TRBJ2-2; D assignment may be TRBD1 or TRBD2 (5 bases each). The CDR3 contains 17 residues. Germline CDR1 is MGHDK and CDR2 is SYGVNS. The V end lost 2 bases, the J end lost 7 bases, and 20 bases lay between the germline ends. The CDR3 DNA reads TGTGCCAGCAGTGAACCCCTCGTTTCGAGGGGCCTCGGGGAGCTGTTTTTT. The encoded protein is CASSEPLVSRGLGELFF.

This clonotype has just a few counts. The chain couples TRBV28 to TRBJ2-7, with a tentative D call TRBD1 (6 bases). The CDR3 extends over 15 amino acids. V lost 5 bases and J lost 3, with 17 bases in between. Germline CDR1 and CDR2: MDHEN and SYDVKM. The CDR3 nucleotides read TGTGCCAGCAGTACCCTCCAGGGGAAAGGCTACGAGCAGTACTTC. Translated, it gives CASSTLQGKGYEQYF.

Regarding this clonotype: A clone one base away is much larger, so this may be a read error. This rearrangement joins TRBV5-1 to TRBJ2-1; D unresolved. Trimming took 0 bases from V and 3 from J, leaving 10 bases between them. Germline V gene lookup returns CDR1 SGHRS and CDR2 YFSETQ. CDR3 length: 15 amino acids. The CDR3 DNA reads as TGCGCCAGCAGCTTGGCAGCGTGGGGCTACAATGAGCAGTTCTTC. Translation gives CASSLAAWGYNEQFF.